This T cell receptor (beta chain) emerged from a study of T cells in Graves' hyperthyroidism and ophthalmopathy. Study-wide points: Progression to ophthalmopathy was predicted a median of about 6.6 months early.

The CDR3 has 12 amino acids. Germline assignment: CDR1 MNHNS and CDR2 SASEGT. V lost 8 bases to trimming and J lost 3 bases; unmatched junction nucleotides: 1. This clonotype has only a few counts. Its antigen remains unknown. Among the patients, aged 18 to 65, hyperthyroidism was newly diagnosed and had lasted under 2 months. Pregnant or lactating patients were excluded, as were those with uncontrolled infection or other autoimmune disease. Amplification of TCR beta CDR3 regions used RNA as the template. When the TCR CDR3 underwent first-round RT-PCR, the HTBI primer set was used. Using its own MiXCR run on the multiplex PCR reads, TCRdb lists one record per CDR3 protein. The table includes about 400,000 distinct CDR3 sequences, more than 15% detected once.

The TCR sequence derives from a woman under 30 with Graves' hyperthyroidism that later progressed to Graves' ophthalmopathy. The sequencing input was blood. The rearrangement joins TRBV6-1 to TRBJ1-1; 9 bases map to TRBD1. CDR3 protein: CASRQGDTEAFF. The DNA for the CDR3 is TGTGCCAGCCGACAGGGGGACACTGAAGCTTTCTTT.